This record concerns one T cell receptor (beta chain) sequence. Amplification targeted the TCR beta CDR3 regions, with RNA transcripts as the source material. RT-PCR with HTBI primers came first, then second-round multiplex PCR. TCRdb called the multiplex PCR reads again in MiXCR, with one record for every CDR3 protein. The profile covers 170,000 or so distinct CDR3 sequences, with less than 45% appearing a single time and under 6.5% taken by the ten largest. This sample is part of a study of Graves' ophthalmopathy and Graves' hyperthyroidism. The CDR3 is 14 amino acids. Germline V lookup: CDR1 MRHNA, CDR2 SNTAGT. Between the trimmed V and J ends, which lost 3 bases and 1 base, there was a span of 9 bases.

Sequenced: peripheral blood. The sequence came from a middle-aged woman with Graves' ophthalmopathy. The chain links TRBV6-4 to TRBJ1-1, with D uncertain. The CDR3 DNA is TGTGCCAGCAGTGATTACTCCAAGAACACTGAAGCTTTCTTT. Translated, it gives CASSDYSKNTEAFF.